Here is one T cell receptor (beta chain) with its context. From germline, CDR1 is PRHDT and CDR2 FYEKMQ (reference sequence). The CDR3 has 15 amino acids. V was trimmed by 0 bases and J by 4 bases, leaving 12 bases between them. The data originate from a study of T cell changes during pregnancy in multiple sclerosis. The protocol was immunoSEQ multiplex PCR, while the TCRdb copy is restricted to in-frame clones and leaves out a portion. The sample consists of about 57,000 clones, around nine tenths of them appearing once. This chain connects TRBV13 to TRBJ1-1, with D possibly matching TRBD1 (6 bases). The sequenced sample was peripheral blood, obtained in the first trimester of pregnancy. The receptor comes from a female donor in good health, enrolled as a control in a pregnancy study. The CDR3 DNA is TGTGCCAGCAGCTTAGGCCCACAGGGACGCACTGAAGCTTTCTTT. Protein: CASSLGPQGRTEAFF.